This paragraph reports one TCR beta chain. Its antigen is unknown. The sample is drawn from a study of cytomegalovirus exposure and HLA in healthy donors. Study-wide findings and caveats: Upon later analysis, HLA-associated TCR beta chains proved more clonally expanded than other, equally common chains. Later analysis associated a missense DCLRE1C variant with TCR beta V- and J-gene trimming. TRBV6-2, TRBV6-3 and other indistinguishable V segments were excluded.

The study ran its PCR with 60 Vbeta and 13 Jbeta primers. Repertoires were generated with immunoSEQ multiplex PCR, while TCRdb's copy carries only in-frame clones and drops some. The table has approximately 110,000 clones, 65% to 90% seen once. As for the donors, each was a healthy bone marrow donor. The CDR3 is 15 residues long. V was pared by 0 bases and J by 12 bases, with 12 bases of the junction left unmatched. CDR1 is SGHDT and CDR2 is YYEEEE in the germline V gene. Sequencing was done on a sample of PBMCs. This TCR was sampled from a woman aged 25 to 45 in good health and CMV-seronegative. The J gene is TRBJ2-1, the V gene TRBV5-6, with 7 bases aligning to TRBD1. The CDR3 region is CASSLGQGLMTGQFF. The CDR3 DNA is TGTGCCAGCAGCTTGGGACAGGGCCTTATGACGGGGCAGTTCTTC.